The TCR beta chain described here comes from a study of blood T cells in healthy people across ages. Study-wide results and limits: Roughly linear declines in TCR beta diversity per million T cells occurred with age. Compared with aged donors, long-lived donors showed fewer expanded clones, suggesting selection.

The CDR3 spans 16 residues. The germline V gene has CDR1 DFQATT and CDR2 SNEGSKA (reference sequence). This clonotype was counted only a few times. Its antigen is currently unknown. Through a sample-barcoded 5' primer and a J-beta primer mix, a second PCR was run for roughly 7 to 11 cycles. TCRdb re-analysed the 5' RACE reads in MiXCR, keeping a single row per CDR3 protein. The table lists approximately 800,000 distinct CDR3 sequences, 46% of them singletons. No fewer than 6.5 million PBMCs went into each sample. The chain is built from TRBV20-1 and TRBJ2-1; 12 bases line up with TRBD2. The J call may be incorrect, as the DNA end agrees better with TRBJ2-7. The origin of this receptor is a man older than 75 in good health. Sample: blood. CDR3 protein: CSATRPRTSGNNEQYF. As DNA, the CDR3 is TGCAGTGCCACACGACCGAGGACTAGCGGGAACAATGAGCAGTACTTC.